This is a list of T cell receptor beta chains from one sample in a study of T cell responses to AZD1222 COVID-19 vaccine. The method was immunoSEQ multiplex PCR; TCRdb's version includes in-frame clones alone and lacks a portion of them. This sample carries 150,000 or so clones, approximately 91% of them seen once, and the ten largest clones take roughly 3.8%. The source was peripheral blood, collected 28 days after the second AZD1222 dose. These TCRs come from an adult who received the AZD1222 COVID-19 vaccine. Both conserved end residues are part of each CDR3. Fields, in order: clone size, J gene, D gene, V gene, CDR3 DNA, CDR3 protein. A D gene is named only where the DNA matches it firmly. Only some rows state a clone size, as once, few, many or a class for expanded clones.

abundance: .
j_gene: TRBJ2-1
d_gene: .
v_gene: TRBV7-6
CDR3nt: TGTGCCAGCAGCGTTAGTTATGAGCAGTTCTTC
CDR3aa: CASSVSYEQFF

abundance: .
j_gene: TRBJ2-2
d_gene: .
v_gene: TRBV5-1
CDR3nt: TGCGCCAGCAGCTTGGACCCGAACACCGGGGAGCTGTTTTTT
CDR3aa: CASSLDPNTGELFF

abundance: .
j_gene: TRBJ1-2
d_gene: .
v_gene: TRBV2
CDR3nt: TGTGCCAGCAAGGGCAGGGACTATGGCTACACCTTC
CDR3aa: CASKGRDYGYTF

abundance: .
j_gene: TRBJ1-2
d_gene: .
v_gene: TRBV6-6
CDR3nt: TGTGCCAGCAGCCGCTCTGTGAGGGTGGGAGGCTATGGCTACACCTTC
CDR3aa: CASSRSVRVGGYGYTF

abundance: .
j_gene: TRBJ2-3
d_gene: TRBD2
v_gene: TRBV7-3
CDR3nt: TGTGCCAGCAGCCAAAAGATCTCGGGAGGGCCGGGAGATACGCAGTATTTT
CDR3aa: CASSQKISGGPGDTQYF

abundance: .
j_gene: TRBJ1-6
d_gene: TRBD1
v_gene: TRBV27
CDR3nt: TGTGCCAGCAGCCTCCGGGACAGGGGTTCACCCCTCCACTTT
CDR3aa: CASSLRDRGSPLHF

abundance: once
j_gene: TRBJ2-1
d_gene: .
v_gene: TRBV15
CDR3nt: TGTGCCACCAGCAGAGATCCCGTCAATGAGCAGTTCTTC
CDR3aa: CATSRDPVNEQFF

abundance: .
j_gene: TRBJ1-1
d_gene: .
v_gene: TRBV29-1
CDR3nt: TGCAGCGTGGGTGGGCGGCTTGCGGCCACTGAAGCTTTCTTT
CDR3aa: CSVGGRLAATEAFF

abundance: .
j_gene: TRBJ1-5
d_gene: TRBD1
v_gene: TRBV9
CDR3nt: TGTGCCAGCAGCGTGGAGGGGGCTTTCAATCAGCCCCAGCATTTT
CDR3aa: CASSVEGAFNQPQHF

abundance: .
j_gene: TRBJ1-5
d_gene: .
v_gene: TRBV6-5
CDR3nt: TGTGCCAGCAGTCCCCTACAGGGATCCCAGCCCCAGCATTTT
CDR3aa: CASSPLQGSQPQHF

abundance: .
j_gene: TRBJ1-1
d_gene: .
v_gene: TRBV19
CDR3nt: TGTGCCAGCGGGTTCATGTCGACTGAAGCTTTCTTT
CDR3aa: CASGFMSTEAFF

abundance: .
j_gene: TRBJ2-3
d_gene: TRBD2
v_gene: TRBV6-4
CDR3nt: TGTGCCAGCAGCCCAGGACTAGCGGGGACAGATACGCAGTATTTT
CDR3aa: CASSPGLAGTDTQYF

abundance: .
j_gene: TRBJ2-3
d_gene: TRBD1
v_gene: TRBV7-2
CDR3nt: TGTGCCAGCAGCTCCCACCGACAGGGGACGCAGTATTTT
CDR3aa: CASSSHRQGTQYF

abundance: .
j_gene: TRBJ2-7
d_gene: TRBD2
v_gene: TRBV7-9
CDR3nt: TGTGCCAGCAGCTTCGGGACTAGCGGGGATCCCTACGAGCAGTACTTC
CDR3aa: CASSFGTSGDPYEQYF

abundance: .
j_gene: TRBJ1-3
d_gene: TRBD1
v_gene: TRBV28
CDR3nt: TGTGCCAGCAGGCCAGGGACAGGGGGCGCGTTAAACACCATATATTTT
CDR3aa: CASRPGTGGALNTIYF